These 3 T cell receptor beta chains were sequenced from one sample in a study of T cells expressing NK-cell markers. From the 5' RACE reads, TCRdb lists one entry per CDR3 protein and no DNA. This sample's table has some 500,000 distinct CDR3 sequences. The sequencing sample was made of blood T cells: a sorted CD56 or NKG2C T cell subset, CD4+ or CD8+ T cells, or bulk PBMC T cells (not recorded which). These receptors were collected from a woman aged 50 to 65 in good health.

The chain employs TRBV11-2 and TRBJ2-3; without DNA, the TCRdb call of TRBD1 cannot be checked. In germline, CDR1 is SGHAT, CDR2 FQNNGV. CDR3 length: 12 residues. CDR3 residues: CASSFPGTPQYF.

J is TRBJ2-5 and V is TRBV12-3 or TRBV12-4; the D call of TRBD2 rests on TCRdb alone, since no DNA is present to check it. This CDR3 is built from 19 residues. The CDR3 region is CASTLGLGLAGGSGETQYF.

This chain uses TRBV25-1 with TRBJ2-3; without DNA, the TCRdb call of TRBD1 cannot be checked. This CDR3 has 17 residues. Germline V lookup: CDR1 MGHDK, CDR2 SYGVNS. CDR3 sequence reads: CASSEDRGRLGTDTQYF. The variable domain in full, completed from reference TRBV25-1 and TRBJ2-3, reads EADIYQTPRYLVIGTGKKITLECSQTMGHDKMYWYQQDPGMELHLIHYSYGVNSTEKGDLSSESTVSRIRTEHFPLTLESARPSHTSQYLCASSEDRGRLGTDTQYFGPGTRLTVL.